Listed here are 3 T cell receptor beta chains from one sample, sequenced in a study of chemoradiotherapy in HPV16-positive cancers. TCRdb's copy holds only in-frame clones and misses some; the assay was immunoSEQ multiplex PCR. The sample has thousands of clones, 77% seen once; the top ten hold roughly 20%. Here the sequenced sample was tumor tissue, taken from a patient who underwent chemoradiotherapy. These receptors originate from a human donor with HPV-associated anogenital cancer.

The V call is TRBV7-9, the J call TRBJ2-5; 11 nucleotides line up with TRBD2. The CDR3 has 13 residues. Germline loops: CDR1 SEHNR, CDR2 FQNEAQ (reference sequence). V gave up 6 bases and J gave up 5 bases; unmatched junction bases: 2. For the CDR3, the DNA is TGTGCCAGCAGACCTAGCGGGGGGGAGACCCAGTACTTC. Encoded protein: CASRPSGGETQYF.

The V and J genes are TRBV11-3 and TRBJ2-1; 8 bases fit TRBD2. The germline V gene has CDR1 SGHNT and CDR2 YENEEA. The length of the CDR3 is 14 residues. V gave up 2 bases and J gave up 9 bases; unmatched junction bases: 6. CDR3: CASSLSGRGVEQFF. In DNA, the CDR3 is TGTGCCAGCAGCTTATCTGGGCGGGGGGTTGAGCAGTTCTTC.

V gene TRBV5-4 combines with J gene TRBJ1-1; unclear D gene. Between the trimmed V and J ends, which lost 0 bases and 1 base, there was a span of 4 bases. From germline, CDR1 is SGHNT and CDR2 YYREEE (reference sequence). The CDR3 has 13 residues. This CDR3 is CASSLDPNTEAFF. The DNA of the CDR3 is TGTGCCAGCAGCTTGGACCCGAACACTGAAGCTTTCTTT.